The 10 T cell receptor beta chains in this list originate from one sample, sequenced in a study of OX40 agonist ivuxolimab in advanced cancers. The table came from immunoSEQ multiplex PCR; TCRdb's copy has only in-frame clones and leaves some out. This sample has 100,000 to 130,000 clones, with approximately 90% found just once. This specimen was CD4+ or CD8+ T cells sorted from blood, taken in a trial of the OX40 agonist ivuxolimab. The receptors shown here come from an adult with an advanced solid tumor such as melanoma, head and neck, liver or kidney cancer.

The chain links TRBV6-1 to TRBJ2-4; 7 nucleotides match TRBD2. The V and J ends lost 5 bases and 5 bases, in that order; junction bases with no gene match: 0. The CDR3 contains 12 residues. Germline V lookup: CDR1 MNHNS, CDR2 SASEGT. In DNA, the CDR3 is TGTGCCAGCAGTCTAGCGGAAAACATTCAGTACTTC. The encoded protein is CASSLAENIQYF.

In its sample, this clone was seen once. V usage is TRBV7-9 and J usage is TRBJ2-1; D possibly corresponds to TRBD2 (6 bases). The V gene's germline CDR1 is SEHNR and CDR2 FQNEAQ (reference sequence). The CDR3 covers 17 residues. Trimming left V 1 base short and J 3 bases short, with 16 bases between. The chain's CDR3 is CASSLGRSGQIYNEQFF. In DNA form, the CDR3 reads TGTGCCAGCAGCTTAGGGAGGAGCGGGCAAATCTACAATGAGCAGTTCTTC.

The J gene is TRBJ2-1, the V gene TRBV6-1, with a weak D call TRBD1 (5 bases). This CDR3 comprises 12 residues. V was cut by 6 bases and J by 13 bases, with 16 bases left in between. Germline CDR1 reads MNHNS; CDR2 reads SASEGT. CDR3 amino acids: CASSPLRVLQFF. The CDR3 nucleotides are TGTGCCAGCAGCCCACTCAGGGTTCTACAGTTCTTC.

The rearrangement links TRBV29-1 to TRBJ1-2; tentatively, D is TRBD1 (6 bases). Germline V CDR1 and CDR2: SQVTM, ANQGSEA. V lost 3 bases and J 4 bases, leaving 15 bases between the germline ends. This CDR3 contains 14 residues. The CDR3 region has the DNA TGCAGCGTTGACCCAGGGGCGCAGAGCTATGGCTACACCTTC. Amino acid sequence: CSVDPGAQSYGYTF.

This chain uses TRBV10-1 with TRBJ2-2, with D unresolved. Germline CDR1 and CDR2: WNHNN and SYGVQD (reference sequence). V lost 6 bases, J lost 3 bases, and 11 bases lay in between. This CDR3 contains 14 residues. CDR3 bases: TGCGCCAGCAGGAACAACAGAGACACCGGGGAGCTGTTTTTT. It specifies CASRNNRDTGELFF.

The rearrangement uses TRBV7-6 and TRBJ2-1; 9 bases are shared with TRBD2. V gave up 0 bases and J gave up 4 bases; unmatched junction bases: 4. Germline-derived CDR1 and CDR2 are SGHVS and FNYEAQ. CDR3 length equals 16 residues. CDR3 in DNA: TGTGCCAGCAGCTTAGCTGTGGCGGGGGGGTACAATGAGCAGTTCTTC. Protein product: CASSLAVAGGYNEQFF.

The chain links TRBV9 to TRBJ1-1; no clear D. CDR1 SGDLS and CDR2 YYNGEE come from the germline V gene. The CDR3 spans 13 residues. The ends were cut back, 0 bases at V and 7 bases at J, with 10 bases in the middle. DNA of the CDR3: TGTGCCAGCAGCGTAGTAGGGTCGGGTGAAGCTTTCTTT. Protein: CASSVVGSGEAFF.

The chain combines TRBV9 with TRBJ2-3; D may be TRBD1 (5 bases). In germline, CDR1 is SGDLS, CDR2 YYNGEE. Trimming pared 6 bases from V and 2 bases from J, leaving 16 bases between. This CDR3 region has 15 residues. CDR3 coding DNA: TGTGCCAGCACCACAGGAGCCACAATCACAGATACGCAGTATTTT. This codes for CASTTGATITDTQYF.

The chain employs TRBV6-4 and TRBJ1-2, with D perhaps TRBD1 (6 bases). Germline lookup yields CDR1 MRHNA and CDR2 SNTAGT. V was clipped by 5 bases and J by 8 bases, with 12 bases between them. The CDR3 loop spans 12 amino acids. The CDR3 sequence: CASSQGNWGYTF. The CDR3 nucleotides are TGTGCCAGCAGTCAGGGGAACTGGGGCTACACCTTC.

This clone was seen only once. The rearrangement joins TRBV10-1 to TRBJ2-3; D may be TRBD1 (5 bases). This CDR3 is built from 12 residues. Germline V gene lookup returns CDR1 WNHNN and CDR2 SYGVQD (reference sequence). Trimming took 5 bases from V and 8 from J, leaving 11 bases between them. This CDR3 reads CASSPGAGTQYF. The CDR3 DNA reads TGCGCCAGCAGTCCTGGGGCTGGTACGCAGTATTTT.